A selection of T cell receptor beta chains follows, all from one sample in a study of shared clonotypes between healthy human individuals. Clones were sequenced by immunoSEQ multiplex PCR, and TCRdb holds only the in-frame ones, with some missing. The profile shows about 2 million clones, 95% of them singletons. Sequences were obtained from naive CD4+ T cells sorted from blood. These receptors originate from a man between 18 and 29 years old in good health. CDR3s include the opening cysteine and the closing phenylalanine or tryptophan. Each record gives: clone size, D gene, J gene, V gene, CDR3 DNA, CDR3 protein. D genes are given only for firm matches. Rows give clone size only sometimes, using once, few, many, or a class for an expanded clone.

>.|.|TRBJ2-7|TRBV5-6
TGTGCCAGCAACCAACGGGGGTCCTCCTACGAGCAGTACTTC
CASNQRGSSYEQYF
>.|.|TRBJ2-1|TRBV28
TGTGCCAGCAGTTTAATCGGCCGCAAATGGCAGGGGGGGAATGAGCAGTTCTTC
CASSLIGRKWQGGNEQFF
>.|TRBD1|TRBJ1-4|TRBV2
TGTGCCAGCAGTGTAGTTTCGGGACAGGAGTCCAAAAAACTGTTTTTT
CASSVVSGQESKKLFF
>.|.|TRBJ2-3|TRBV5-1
TGCGCCAGCAGCCTAGGGACTGCCACAGATACGCAGTATTTT
CASSLGTATDTQYF
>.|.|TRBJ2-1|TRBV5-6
TGTGCCAGCCGACTATTCAGGGATTATGAGCAGTTCTTC
CASRLFRDYEQFF
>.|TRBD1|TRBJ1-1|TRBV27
TGTGCCAGCAACTCCCACCCGGGACAGGGGGCTCACACTGAAGCTTTCTTT
CASNSHPGQGAHTEAFF
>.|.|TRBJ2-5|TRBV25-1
TGTGCCAGCAGTGAATTGGTGGGGGTGATCCAAGAGACCCAGTACTTC
CASSELVGVIQETQYF
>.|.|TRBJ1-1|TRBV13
TGTGCCAGCAGCTTAGACAGGGAGTCAGCGACTGAAGCTTTCTTT
CASSLDRESATEAFF
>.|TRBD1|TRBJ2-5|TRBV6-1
TGTGCCAGCAGAAGGGTACAGGGGACAGAGACCCAGTACTTC
CASRRVQGTETQYF
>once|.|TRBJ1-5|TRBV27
TGTGCCAGCAGTCACCGCCCGAGGAGCGATCATAATAGCAATCAGCCCCAGCATTTT
CASSHRPRSDHNSNQPQHF
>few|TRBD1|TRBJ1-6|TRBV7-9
TGTGCCAGCAGACAACAGGGGAAGGATTCACCCCTCCACTTT
CASRQQGKDSPLHF
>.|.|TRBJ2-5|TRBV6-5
TGTGCCAGCAGTTACTCGGAGGGGAAGACCCAGTACTTC
CASSYSEGKTQYF
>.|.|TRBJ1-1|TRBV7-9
TGTGCCAGCAGCTTAATGACGAGTATTAACACTGAAGCTTTCTTT
CASSLMTSINTEAFF
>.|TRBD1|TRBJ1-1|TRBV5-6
TGTGCCAGCAGCACGCTAGGGGGCGCGTGGGACACTGAAGCTTTCTTT
CASSTLGGAWDTEAFF
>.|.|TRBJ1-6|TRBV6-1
TGTGCCACGACGGAGACACAGGCTTCACCCCTCCACTTT
CATTETQASPLHF
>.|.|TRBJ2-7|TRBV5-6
TGTGCCAGCAGCTTGCGGTTGTCAGGGTTTTTCTACGAGCAGTACTTC
CASSLRLSGFFYEQYF
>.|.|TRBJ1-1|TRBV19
TGTGCCAGTAGGATGAGGGACACTGAAGCTTTCTTT
CASRMRDTEAFF
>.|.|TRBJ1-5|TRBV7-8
TGTGCCAGCAGCTTAGAATATCGGGGGGAGAGCAAGAATCAGCCCCAGCATTTT
CASSLEYRGESKNQPQHF
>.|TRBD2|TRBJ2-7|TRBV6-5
TGTGCCAGCAGTTACTCGACTAGCGGGACAACCTACGAGCAGTACTTC
CASSYSTSGTTYEQYF
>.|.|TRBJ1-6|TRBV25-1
TGTGCCAGCACCAGGGCGGAGAGCTCCTATAATTCACCCCTCCACTTT
CASTRAESSYNSPLHF
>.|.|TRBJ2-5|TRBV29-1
TGCAGCGTCCCACCTTGGCTGGCGGGGGCCATCCAAGAGACCCAGTACTTC
CSVPPWLAGAIQETQYF
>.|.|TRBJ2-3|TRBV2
TGTGCCAGCAATGGGGATAGAGATACGCAGTATTTT
CASNGDRDTQYF
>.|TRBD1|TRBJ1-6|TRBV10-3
TGTGCCATCAGTGAGTCGACAGGGGCCAATTCACCCCTCCACTTT
CAISESTGANSPLHF